The 10 T cell receptor beta chains in this list originate from one sample, sequenced in a study of blood T cell repertoires in COVID-19. TCRdb's table, derived via immunoSEQ multiplex PCR, lists solely in-frame clones and lacks some. The sample shows 95,000 to 150,000 clones, roughly 87% of them seen only once. Sample: peripheral blood. These receptors originate from a man older than 75 with active or convalescent COVID-19.

This chain connects TRBV24-1 to TRBJ1-2; no firm D call. Per the germline V gene, CDR1 is KGHDR and CDR2 is SFDVKD. The CDR3 has 15 amino acids. Trimming took off 1 base at V and 7 bases at J, with 15 bases between the two ends. CDR3: CATSDLYGKGGGYTF. The CDR3 DNA sequence: TGTGCCACCAGTGATTTATACGGGAAGGGCGGTGGCTACACCTTC.

This clone was observed a single time. J is TRBJ2-1 and V is TRBV3-1 (or the pseudogene TRBV3-2); D might be TRBD1 (6 bases). Between the trimmed V and J ends, which lost 5 bases and 1 base, there was a span of 12 bases. CDR1 and CDR2 (germline): LGHDT, YNNKEL (reference sequence). This CDR3 region has 15 residues. In DNA, the CDR3 is TGTGCCAGCAGCGCATTACAGGGTTCCTACAATGAGCAGTTCTTC. Translating gives CASSALQGSYNEQFF.

J is TRBJ2-3 and V is TRBV7-2, with 10 positions matching TRBD2. The CDR3 contains 17 residues. Per the germline V gene, CDR1 is SGHTA and CDR2 is FQGNSA. Trimming removed 5 bases from V and 1 base from J; junction bases left unmatched: 9. The CDR3 bases are TGTGCCAGCAGCCCACAAACTAGCGGGGAGGGCACAGATACGCAGTATTTT. This translates into CASSPQTSGEGTDTQYF.

This sequence joins TRBV2 and TRBJ2-1; maybe TRBD1 (6 bases). CDR3 length: 15 residues. Trimming left V 4 bases short and J 0 bases short, with 10 bases between. Germline CDR1 and CDR2: SNHLY and FYNNEI. The DNA of the CDR3 is TGTGCCAGCAGTGCTGACAGGAGCTCCTACAATGAGCAGTTCTTC. Translating it yields CASSADRSSYNEQFF. Full variable domain (rest looked up from reference TRBV2 and TRBJ2-1): EPEVTQTPSHQVTQMGQEVILRCVPISNHLYFYWYRQILGQKVEFLVSFYNNEISEKSEIFDDQFSVERPDGSNFTLKIRSTKLEDSAMYFCASSADRSSYNEQFFGPGTRLTVL.

A single count supports this clone. This rearrangement joins TRBV19 to TRBJ2-2; 7 bases map to TRBD1. Germline V gene lookup returns CDR1 LNHDA and CDR2 SQIVND (reference sequence). Trimming cost V 9 bases and J 3 bases; bases outside gene matches: 7. This CDR3 has 14 amino acids. Here the CDR3 reads CASRGGADTGELFF. CDR3 bases: TGTGCCAGCCGAGGGGGCGCGGACACCGGGGAGCTGTTTTTT.

This clone was counted between two and nine times. The chain recombines TRBV11-2 with TRBJ1-2; D is possibly TRBD1 (6 bases). The CDR3 consists of 16 residues. V lost 5 bases and J lost 3, with 19 bases in between. The germline V gene encodes CDR1 SGHAT and CDR2 FQNNGV. The CDR3 DNA reads as TGTGCCAGCAGCCGACGGGCCGGGACAAATTACTATGGCTACACCTTC. It codes for CASSRRAGTNYYGYTF.

This chain connects TRBV10-3 to TRBJ2-3; a possible D gene is TRBD2 (6 bases). The V end was cut by 3 bases, the J end by 3 bases, with 13 bases between. CDR3 size: 15 residues. CDR1 and CDR2 from the germline V gene are ENHRY and SYGVKD. The CDR3 DNA is TGTGCCATCAGTGACAGTTCGGGGGAGACAGATACGCAGTATTTT. This encodes CAISDSSGETDTQYF.

V is TRBV19 and J is TRBJ1-1; possible D gene TRBD1, 5 bases. The germline V gene encodes CDR1 LNHDA and CDR2 SQIVND (reference sequence). The V end was cut by 5 bases, the J end by 5 bases, with 15 bases between. The CDR3 length is 14 residues. In DNA, the CDR3 is TGTGCCAGTAGTCTATCAGGGTCGCGGACTGAAGCTTTCTTT. Amino acid sequence: CASSLSGSRTEAFF.

The rearrangement uses TRBV13 and TRBJ1-6; 7 bases are a match to TRBD1. V shed 0 bases and J 2 bases; nucleotides not matched to a gene: 1. CDR1 is PRHDT and CDR2 is FYEKMQ in the germline V gene (reference sequence). The CDR3 totals 16 residues. The CDR3: CASSLGRGTYNSPLHF. As DNA, the CDR3 is TGTGCCAGCAGCTTAGGCAGGGGGACCTATAATTCACCCCTCCACTTT.

This rearrangement joins TRBV27 to TRBJ1-5; D unclear. The V end lost 5 bases, the J end lost 0 bases, and 5 bases lay between the germline ends. Germline CDR1 MNHEY, CDR2 SMNVEV (reference sequence). This CDR3 is 13 amino acids long. The CDR3 DNA reads TGTGCCAGCAGTGGAGATAGCAATCAGCCCCAGCATTTT. Protein: CASSGDSNQPQHF.